These 27 T cell receptor beta chains share one sample of origin, sequenced in a study of immune heterogeneity within non-small cell lung tumors. It was with 32 V and 13 J primers that multiplex PCR amplified TCR beta CDR3. TCRdb analysed the multiplex PCR reads with MiXCR anew, one entry per CDR3 protein. The repertoire consists of approximately 21,000 distinct CDR3 sequences, with 25% to 30% occurring once and the leading ten covering 4.4%. TCRs were amplified from about 640 ng gDNA of bulk tumor per sample. From each primary tumor, several far-apart biopsies were obtained during surgery. The study enrolled patients with untreated, newly diagnosed non-small cell lung cancer who underwent curative surgery. Sequenced input: lung tumor tissue. The receptors here all came from a man aged 35-49 years with non-small cell lung cancer.

In its sample, this clonotype is medium-sized. V gene TRBV12-3 or TRBV12-4 combines with J gene TRBJ2-1, with 9 bases fitting TRBD1. Trimming took 5 bases from V and 2 from J; bases not matched to a gene: 4. The CDR3 loop spans 15 amino acids. CDR3 in DNA: TGTGCCAGCAGTCCCCGACAGGGGGCCTACAATGAGCAGTTCTTC. Translation: CASSPRQGAYNEQFF.

The chain joins TRBV5-1 to TRBJ1-1, with D tentatively TRBD1 (5 bases). This CDR3 is built from 13 residues. Trimming left V 6 bases short and J 1 base short, with 10 bases between. Germline CDR1 is SGHRS and CDR2 is YFSETQ. The CDR3 DNA reads TGCGCCAGCACCGGCGGGGGGAACACTGAAGCTTTCTTT. This codes for CASTGGGNTEAFF.

Concerning this clonotype itself: Given a much more abundant clone one base away, this may be a read error. The rearrangement links TRBV6-1 to TRBJ1-2, with 7 bases aligning to TRBD1. The CDR3 loop spans 13 amino acids. Losses at the gene ends were 5 bases for V and 6 bases for J; bases not matched to a gene: 6. Germline V gene sequence: CDR1 MNHNS, CDR2 SASEGT. The CDR3 spells CASSPTGSNGYTF. In nucleotides, the CDR3 is TGTGCCAGCAGTCCGACAGGGAGCAATGGCTACACCTTC.

Note on this clonotype: With a much larger clone just one base away, this may be a read error. The chain recombines TRBV2 with TRBJ2-3, with D possibly TRBD1 on 6 matching bases. CDR1 SNHLY and CDR2 FYNNEI come from the germline V gene. This CDR3 contains 13 residues. The CDR3 loop is CPTTGSNTDTQYF. The CDR3, as DNA: TGTCCCACTACAGGGAGTAACACAGATACGCAGTATTTT.

The sample holds many counts of this clonotype. V is TRBV6-1 and J is TRBJ2-1; 10 bases are shared with TRBD2. With 5 bases clipped from V and 3 bases from J, the junction kept 7 bases outside the gene matches. The V gene's germline CDR1 is MNHNS and CDR2 SASEGT. This CDR3 has 16 residues. The CDR3 loop reads CASSPLAGEGYNEQFF. CDR3 bases: TGTGCCAGCAGTCCCCTAGCGGGAGAGGGCTACAATGAGCAGTTCTTC.

At least ten counts were recorded for this clonotype. The gene calls are TRBV20-1 and TRBJ2-1, with 10 bases lining up with TRBD2. With V trimmed by 5 bases and J by 3 bases, 4 bases remained unmatched. Germline V CDR1 and CDR2: DFQATT, SNEGSKA (reference sequence). This CDR3 has 14 residues. The chain's CDR3 is CSALRLAGYNEQFF. In DNA form, the CDR3 reads TGCAGTGCTCTACGACTAGCGGGCTACAATGAGCAGTTCTTC.

Ten or more counts support this clonotype. This chain connects TRBV6-1 to TRBJ1-2, with TRBD1 identical over 9 bases. Unmatched junction bases numbered 7, after V lost 5 bases and J lost 3 bases. CDR1 MNHNS and CDR2 SASEGT come from the germline V gene. The CDR3 totals 15 residues. The CDR3 DNA sequence: TGTGCCAGCAGTTCGCCGACAGGGGGGGACTATGGCTACACCTTC. Its translation is CASSSPTGGDYGYTF.

Turning to this clonotype: This clone may be a read error of a much larger clone one base away. V is TRBV5-1 and J is TRBJ2-7; the match to TRBD2 covers 9 bases. The germline V gene has CDR1 SGHRS and CDR2 YFSETQ. CDR3 length equals 16 residues. The CDR3 region has the DNA TGCGCCGGCAGCTTGGGTTCCATAGCGGGAGTCTACGAGCAGTACTTC. This codes for CAGSLGSIAGVYEQYF.

The V call is TRBV30, the J call TRBJ2-2; D is unclear. Per germline, CDR1 GTSNPN and CDR2 SVGIG (reference sequence). The CDR3 runs to 13 residues. V lost 0 bases, J lost 1 base, and 3 bases lay in between. CDR3 bases: TGTGCCTGGAGTGTGGGGAACACCGGGGAGCTGTTTTTT. Protein sequence: CAWSVGNTGELFF.

V and J are TRBV7-2 and TRBJ2-4; D may be TRBD2 (6 bases). Germline V lookup: CDR1 SGHTA, CDR2 FQGNSA. The ends were cut back, 2 bases at V and 3 bases at J, with 14 bases in the middle. This CDR3 has 16 amino acids. CDR3 nucleotide sequence: TGTGCCAGCAGCTTATTTCCCGGGACTTACAAAAACATTCAGTACTTC. Encoded protein: CASSLFPGTYKNIQYF.

This clonotype is medium-sized within its sample. The chain employs TRBV6-1 and TRBJ1-3; perhaps TRBD1 as D (6 bases). CDR3 length: 15 amino acids. Trimming shortened V by 7 bases and J by 1 base, and 14 bases separated the two germline ends. The germline V gene has CDR1 MNHNS and CDR2 SASEGT. The chain's CDR3 is CASTTGTQSGNTIYF. The CDR3 coding sequence is TGTGCCAGCACTACCGGGACACAATCTGGAAACACCATATATTTT.

V gene TRBV10-3 combines with J gene TRBJ1-2; 8 positions agree with TRBD1. Germline assignment: CDR1 ENHRY and CDR2 SYGVKD. This CDR3 is 17 amino acids long. V trimming: 0 bases; J trimming: 5 bases; junction bases outside the gene matches: 11. The CDR3 reads CAISESSGQGRFYGYTF. DNA for the CDR3: TGTGCCATCAGTGAGTCATCAGGACAGGGACGATTTTATGGCTACACCTTC.

The V call is TRBV5-5, the J call TRBJ2-7; either TRBD1 or TRBD2 may supply D (6 bases each). The CDR3 runs 14 residues. Germline loops: CDR1 SGHKS, CDR2 YYEKEE (reference sequence). Trimming cost V 7 bases and J 3 bases, with 17 bases left between them. The chain's CDR3 is CASLAGHNFYEQYF. The CDR3 bases are TGTGCCAGCTTGGCGGGACACAACTTCTACGAGCAGTACTTC.

The chain is built from TRBV5-6 and TRBJ2-7; D tentatively fits TRBD1 or TRBD2 (7 bases each). V lost 3 bases and J lost 9, with 13 bases in between. The CDR3 is made up of 12 amino acids. Germline CDR1 is SGHDT and CDR2 is YYEEEE. The CDR3 region has the DNA TGTGCCAGCAGCTCCCAGGGGGGGGGGCAGTACTTC. This sequence encodes CASSSQGGGQYF.

The chain recombines TRBV5-6 with TRBJ1-5; the D is unclear. With 1 base removed from V and 5 bases from J, the gap between germline ends came to 13 bases. The CDR3 contains 15 residues. Germline values: CDR1 SGHDT, CDR2 YYEEEE. The CDR3 loop reads CASSLLGLDHQPQHF. CDR3 sequence (DNA): TGTGCCAGCAGCTTGCTCGGCCTAGACCATCAGCCCCAGCATTTT.

This clonotype was recorded a few times. The chain links TRBV20-1 to TRBJ2-5, with D perhaps TRBD1 or TRBD2 (5 bases each). Germline-derived CDR1 and CDR2 are DFQATT and SNEGSKA (reference sequence). The CDR3 is 14 amino acids. V was cut by 3 bases and J by 4 bases, with 15 bases left in between. The CDR3 region has the DNA TGCAGTGCTAGCCTAGCCCCGGGGCTAGAGACCCAGTACTTC. Its protein product is CSASLAPGLETQYF.

This clonotype was detected many times. The CDR3 loop is CASALTLGNTGELFF. CDR3 bases: TGTGCTAGTGCCCTCACTTTAGGGAACACCGGGGAGCTGTTTTTT. J is TRBJ2-2 and V is TRBV12-5, with no clear D. From germline, CDR1 is LGHNT and CDR2 FRNRAP. V lost 7 bases and J lost 1, with 13 bases in between. The CDR3 sequence is 15 residues long.

This clonotype has ten or more counts. CDR3 sequence reads: CASSPSGTGDYGYTF. In nucleotides, the CDR3 is TGTGCCAGCAGCCCCTCCGGGACAGGGGACTATGGCTACACCTTC. The V and J genes are TRBV7-3 and TRBJ1-2, with 10 positions matching TRBD1. The CDR3 length is 15 residues. V dropped 5 bases and J dropped 3; count of bases not matched to a gene: 6. From germline, CDR1 is SGHTA and CDR2 FQGTGA.

The chain combines TRBV11-1 with TRBJ2-2; 9 positions match TRBD2. Germline-derived CDR1 and CDR2 are SGHAT and FQDESV (reference sequence). The CDR3 is 16 amino acids. The V segment lost 5 bases and the J segment 0 bases; nucleotides outside the gene matches: 4. The CDR3 DNA follows: TGTGCCAGCAGCCCGCTAGCGGGAACGAACACCGGGGAGCTGTTTTTT. Protein: CASSPLAGTNTGELFF. Full variable domain (rest looked up from reference TRBV11-1 and TRBJ2-2): EAEVAQSPRYKITEKSQAVAFWCDPISGHATLYWYRQILGQGPELLVQFQDESVVDDSQLPKDRFSAERLKGVDSTLKIQPAELGDSAMYLCASSPLAGTNTGELFFGEGSRLTVL.

The chain couples TRBV10-3 to TRBJ2-2, with a possible D match to TRBD2 (5 bases). Trimming removed 2 bases at V and 1 base at J, with 11 bases between. Germline lookup yields CDR1 ENHRY and CDR2 SYGVKD. This CDR3 has 16 residues. The chain's CDR3 is CAISELLAENTGELFF. The CDR3 nucleotides are TGTGCCATCAGTGAGCTGCTAGCTGAGAACACCGGGGAGCTGTTTTTT.

This clonotype has a count of ten or more. The gene calls are TRBV10-3 and TRBJ2-3; perhaps TRBD1 as D (5 bases). V shed 6 bases and J shed 0 bases, with 16 bases lying between them. CDR3 size: 16 residues. Germline CDR1 reads ENHRY; CDR2 reads SYGVKD. CDR3 coding DNA: TGTGCCATCAGAACTCACAGGAGTGAAAGCACAGATACGCAGTATTTT. Translation: CAIRTHRSESTDTQYF.

In its sample, this clonotype was seen a few times. The gene calls are TRBV10-1 and TRBJ2-3, with D possibly TRBD1 on 6 matching bases. This CDR3 is built from 13 residues. From germline, CDR1 is WNHNN and CDR2 SYGVQD (reference sequence). Trimming removed 6 bases at V and 6 bases at J, with 13 bases between. The CDR3 nucleotides read TGCGCCAGCAGACCCACAGGGAAGGATACGCAGTATTTT. This gives the protein CASRPTGKDTQYF.

This clonotype was counted only a few times. V is TRBV24-1 and J is TRBJ1-5; D remains ambiguous. Per germline, CDR1 KGHDR and CDR2 SFDVKD. This CDR3 spans 14 amino acids. Trimming removed 7 bases from V and 1 base from J, with 10 bases in between. DNA for the CDR3: TGTGCCACCAGCGAAACAGAAAGCAATCAGCCCCAGCATTTT. It codes for CATSETESNQPQHF.

This clonotype was observed many times. This sequence joins TRBV18 and TRBJ1-2; D unclear. CDR1 is KGHSH, CDR2 LQKENI, per germline. V shed 5 bases and J shed 6 bases, with 10 bases lying between them. The CDR3 loop spans 12 amino acids. CDR3 in DNA: TGTGCCAGCTCATTTCCCGGGGATGGCTACACCTTC. Encoded protein: CASSFPGDGYTF.

This clonotype is medium-sized. V usage is TRBV9 and J usage is TRBJ2-5, with D possibly called TRBD1 or TRBD2 (7 bases each). The length of the CDR3 is 15 residues. Germline CDR1 and CDR2: SGDLS and YYNGEE. The V end was cut by 0 bases, the J end by 2 bases, with 11 bases between. In nucleotides, the CDR3 is TGTGCCAGCAGCGTAGTTCAGGGGGGGCAAGAGACCCAGTACTTC. Its protein product is CASSVVQGGQETQYF.

The chain links TRBV11-3 to TRBJ1-1; D is unresolved. The V gene lost 5 bases and the J gene lost 6 bases, with 10 bases spanning the gap. Germline values: CDR1 SGHNT, CDR2 YENEEA. The CDR3 sequence is 12 residues long. The CDR3 spells CASSQGSAEAFF. In nucleotides, the CDR3 is TGTGCCAGCAGCCAAGGGTCAGCTGAAGCTTTCTTT.

This chain joins TRBV5-1 and TRBJ2-2, with D uncertain. Germline values: CDR1 SGHRS, CDR2 YFSETQ. V lost 2 bases and J 4 bases, leaving 9 bases between the germline ends. The length of the CDR3 is 14 residues. CDR3 sequence: CASSFLQPTGELFF. CDR3 bases: TGCGCCAGCAGCTTTTTACAGCCCACCGGGGAGCTGTTTTTT.